This T cell receptor beta chain was profiled in a study of neurological immune-mediated disorders. Study-wide context: Relapsing-remitting disease was seen in 31 of the 34 multiple sclerosis patients, and secondary progressive disease was seen in 3.

Germline CDR1 SGHDT, CDR2 YYEEEE. J was trimmed by 1 base and V by 4 bases; bases with no gene match: 8. This CDR3 is built from 16 residues. The cDNA came from 5'RACE, which used 10-nucleotide random UMIs. TCRdb used MiXCR to reprocess the 5' RACE reads, holding one entry per CDR3 protein. The sample holds some 60,000 distinct CDR3 sequences, around 3.8% seen once. Regarding the study as a whole: Among expanded clones, no CDR3 amino acid sequences were shared across subjects, a pattern suggesting private repertoires in all groups. Clinical features showed no association with the multiple sclerosis repertoire cluster, and MRI features showed none either.

This clonotype has a count of ten or more. What it recognizes is unknown. This clonotype originated in a woman in her forties or fifties with multiple sclerosis. The chain links TRBV5-6 to TRBJ1-5; 7 bases match TRBD1. The sequencing sample was made of PBMCs. The CDR3 sequence is CASSTQPGQSNQPQHF. DNA of the CDR3: TGTGCCAGCAGCACCCAACCGGGACAGAGCAATCAGCCCCAGCATTTT.